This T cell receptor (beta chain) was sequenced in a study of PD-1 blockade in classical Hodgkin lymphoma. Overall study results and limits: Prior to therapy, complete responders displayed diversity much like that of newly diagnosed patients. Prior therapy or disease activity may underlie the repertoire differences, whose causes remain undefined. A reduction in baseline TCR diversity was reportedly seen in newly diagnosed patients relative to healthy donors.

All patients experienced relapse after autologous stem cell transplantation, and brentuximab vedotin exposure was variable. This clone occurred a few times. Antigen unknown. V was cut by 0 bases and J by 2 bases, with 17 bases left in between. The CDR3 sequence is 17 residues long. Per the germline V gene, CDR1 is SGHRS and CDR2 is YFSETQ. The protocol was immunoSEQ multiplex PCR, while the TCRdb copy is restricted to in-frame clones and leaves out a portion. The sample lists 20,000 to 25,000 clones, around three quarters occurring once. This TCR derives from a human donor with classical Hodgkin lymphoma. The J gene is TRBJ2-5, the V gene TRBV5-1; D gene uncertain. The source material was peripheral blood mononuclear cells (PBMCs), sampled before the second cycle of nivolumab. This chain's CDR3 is CASSLDPELGKQETQYF. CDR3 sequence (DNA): TGCGCCAGCAGCTTGGACCCCGAACTCGGAAAACAAGAGACCCAGTACTTC.